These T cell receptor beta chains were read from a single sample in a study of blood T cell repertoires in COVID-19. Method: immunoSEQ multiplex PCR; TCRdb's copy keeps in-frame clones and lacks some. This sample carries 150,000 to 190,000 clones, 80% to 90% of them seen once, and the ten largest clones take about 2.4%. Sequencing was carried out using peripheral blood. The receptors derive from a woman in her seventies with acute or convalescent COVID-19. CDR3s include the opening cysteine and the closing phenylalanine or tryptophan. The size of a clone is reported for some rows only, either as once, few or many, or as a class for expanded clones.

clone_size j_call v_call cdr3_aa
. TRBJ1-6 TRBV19 CASHGGGTGNSPLHF
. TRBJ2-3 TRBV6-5 CASSIYGGYTDTQYF
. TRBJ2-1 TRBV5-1 CASSFGGESYNEQFF
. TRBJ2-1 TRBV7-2 CASSLVGGTYNEQFF
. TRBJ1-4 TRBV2 CASLNNEKLFF
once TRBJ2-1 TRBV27 CASSPNRGNGEQFF
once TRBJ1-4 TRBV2 CASSATGATNEKLFF
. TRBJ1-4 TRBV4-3 CASSQGTGNEKLFF
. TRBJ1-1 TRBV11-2 CASSLTGITEAFF
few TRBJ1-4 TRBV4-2 CASSQGQGVVKLFF
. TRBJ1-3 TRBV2 CASSAGGLGNTIYF
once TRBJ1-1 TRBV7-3 CASNLQGDTEAFF
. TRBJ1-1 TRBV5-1 CASSRGGTGLNTEAFF
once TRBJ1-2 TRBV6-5 CASSQMTGDGYTF
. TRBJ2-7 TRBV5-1 CASSESRGEQYF
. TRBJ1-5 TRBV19 CASSTTGVTNQPQHF
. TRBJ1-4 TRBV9 CASSPGLGGEKLFF
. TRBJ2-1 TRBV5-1 CASSLVAGLSYNEQFF
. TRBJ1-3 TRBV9 CASSPTGTVSGNTIYF
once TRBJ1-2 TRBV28 CASSPDSYGYTF
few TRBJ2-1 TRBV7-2 CASSSQPGLVNEQFF
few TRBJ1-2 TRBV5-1 CASSNSGAAYGYTF
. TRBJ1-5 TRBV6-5 CASRPDRGLQPQHF
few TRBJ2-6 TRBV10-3 CAISVGGANVLTF
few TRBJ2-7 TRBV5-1 CASSLWTGRDYEQYF
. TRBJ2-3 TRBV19 CASSPRQGRDTQYF
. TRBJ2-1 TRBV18 CASSPGTSGSSSYNEQFF
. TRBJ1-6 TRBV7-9 CASSSEGTGKFPLHF
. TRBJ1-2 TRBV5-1 CASSLGTGGNYGYTF
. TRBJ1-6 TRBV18 CASSHRDRVVRSPLHF
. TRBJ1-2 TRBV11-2 CASSLDYSGRGSAGYTF
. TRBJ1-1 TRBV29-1 CSVKRGTQGTEAFF
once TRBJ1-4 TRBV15 CATSRGQGLTNEKLFF
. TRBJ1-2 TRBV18 CASSPTGTGYTF
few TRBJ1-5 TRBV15 CATSRDRGRNQPQHF
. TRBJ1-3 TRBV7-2 CASSLGPANDGNTIYF
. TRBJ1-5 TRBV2 CASRGTGGQPQHF
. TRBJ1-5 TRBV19 CASSFGQGFRQPQHF
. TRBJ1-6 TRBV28 CASSSPQGRGFNSPLHF
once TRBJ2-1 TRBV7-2 CASSPQRGGSYNEQFF
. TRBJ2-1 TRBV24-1 CATSDSQGGSYNEQFF
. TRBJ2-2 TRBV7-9 CASSLAGAATGELFF
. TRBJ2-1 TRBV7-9 CASQKDRGNNEQFF
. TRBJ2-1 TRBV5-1 CASSSDAGGTYNEQFF
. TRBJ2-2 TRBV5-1 CASRAGTGNTGELFF
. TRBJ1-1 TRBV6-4 CASSARFNPNTEAFF
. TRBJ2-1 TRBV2 CASRAGGNEQFF
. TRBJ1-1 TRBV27 CASSPGQVRGTEAFF
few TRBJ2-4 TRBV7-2 CASSSGTSGRKNIQYF
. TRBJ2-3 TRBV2 CASSEDRGPQYF
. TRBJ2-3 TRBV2 CASRAGLPAADTQYF
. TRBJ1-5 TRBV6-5 CASSTGNQPQHF
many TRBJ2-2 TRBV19 CASSISQNTGELFF